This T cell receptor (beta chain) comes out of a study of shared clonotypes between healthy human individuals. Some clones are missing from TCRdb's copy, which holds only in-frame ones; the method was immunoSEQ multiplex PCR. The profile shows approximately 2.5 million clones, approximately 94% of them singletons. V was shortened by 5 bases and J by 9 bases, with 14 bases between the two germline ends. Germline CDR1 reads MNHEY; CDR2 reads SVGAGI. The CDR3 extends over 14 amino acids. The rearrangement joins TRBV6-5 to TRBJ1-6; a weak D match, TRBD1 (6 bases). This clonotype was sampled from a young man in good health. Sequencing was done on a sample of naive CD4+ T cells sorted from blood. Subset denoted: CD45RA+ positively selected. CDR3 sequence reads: CASSEVRGGSPLHF. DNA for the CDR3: TGTGCCAGCAGTGAAGTGAGAGGGGGTTCACCCCTCCACTTT.